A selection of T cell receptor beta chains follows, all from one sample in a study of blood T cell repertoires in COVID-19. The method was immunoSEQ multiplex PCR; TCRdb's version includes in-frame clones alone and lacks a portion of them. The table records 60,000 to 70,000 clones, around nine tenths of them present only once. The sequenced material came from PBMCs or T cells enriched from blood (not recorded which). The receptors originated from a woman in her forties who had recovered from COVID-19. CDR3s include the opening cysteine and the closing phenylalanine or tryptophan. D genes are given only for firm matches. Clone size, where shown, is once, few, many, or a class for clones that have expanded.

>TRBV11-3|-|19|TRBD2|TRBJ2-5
CASSKGTSGVPSAQETQYF
TGTGCCAGCTCAAAGGGAACTAGCGGGGTCCCATCGGCCCAAGAGACCCAGTACTTC
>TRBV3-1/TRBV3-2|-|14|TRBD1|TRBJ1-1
CASSQSETGAEAFF
TGTGCCAGCAGCCAATCCGAAACAGGGGCTGAAGCTTTCTTT
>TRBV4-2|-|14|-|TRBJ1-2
CASSQEQRNYGYTF
TGTGCCAGCAGCCAAGAGCAGCGTAACTATGGCTACACCTTC
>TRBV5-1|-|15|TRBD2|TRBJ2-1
CASSPAGGRWNEQFF
TGCGCCAGCAGCCCAGCGGGGGGCCGTTGGAATGAGCAGTTCTTC
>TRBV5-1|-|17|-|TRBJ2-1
CASSLGLPLSSYNEQFF
TGCGCCAGCAGCTTGGGACTACCACTGAGCTCCTACAATGAGCAGTTCTTC
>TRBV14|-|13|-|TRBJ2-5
CASSPQGRETQYF
TGTGCCAGCAGCCCACAGGGGAGGGAGACCCAGTACTTC
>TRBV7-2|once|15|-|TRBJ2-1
CASSLGALSYNEQFF
TGTGCCAGCAGCTTAGGGGCCCTCTCCTACAATGAGCAGTTCTTC
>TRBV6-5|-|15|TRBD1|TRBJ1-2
CASRPGQGRTYGYTF
TGTGCCAGCAGACCGGGACAGGGCCGCACCTATGGCTACACCTTC
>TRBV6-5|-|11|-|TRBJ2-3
CASSQTDTQYF
TGTGCCAGCAGCCAAACAGATACGCAGTATTTT
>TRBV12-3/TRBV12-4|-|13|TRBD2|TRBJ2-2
CASRGEGNGELFF
TGTGCCAGCAGAGGGGAGGGAAACGGGGAGCTGTTTTTT
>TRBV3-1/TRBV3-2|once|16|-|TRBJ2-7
CASSQSLRQDAYEQYF
TGTGCCAGCAGCCAGTCCCTCAGACAGGACGCCTACGAGCAGTACTTC
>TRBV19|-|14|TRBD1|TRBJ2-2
CASSSQGVTGELFF
TGTGCCAGTAGTTCACAGGGGGTTACCGGGGAGCTGTTTTTT
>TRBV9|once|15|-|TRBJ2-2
CASSFGHQNTGELFF
TGTGCCAGCAGCTTCGGACACCAGAACACCGGGGAGCTGTTTTTT
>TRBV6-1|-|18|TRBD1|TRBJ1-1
CASSESPRGQGLNTEAFF
TGTGCCAGCAGTGAAAGTCCCCGGGGACAGGGCTTGAACACTGAAGCTTTCTTT
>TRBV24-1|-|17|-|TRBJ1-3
CATSRDTGKKSGNTIYF
TGTGCCACCAGTCGGGATACAGGGAAGAAGTCTGGAAACACCATATATTTT
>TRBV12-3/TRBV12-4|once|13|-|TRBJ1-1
CASRDTGSTEAFF
TGTGCCAGCAGAGATACAGGGAGCACTGAAGCTTTCTTT
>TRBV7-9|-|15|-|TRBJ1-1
CASSRAGSQYTEAFF
TGTGCCAGCAGCCGAGCCGGGAGCCAATACACTGAAGCTTTCTTT
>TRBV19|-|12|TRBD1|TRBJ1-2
CASKTGVDGYTF
TGTGCCAGCAAAACAGGGGTTGATGGCTACACCTTC
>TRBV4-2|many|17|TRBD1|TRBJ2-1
CASSQEISGQGRDEQFF
TGTGCCAGCAGCCAAGAAATCTCAGGACAGGGCCGGGATGAGCAGTTCTTC
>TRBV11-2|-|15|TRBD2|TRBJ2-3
CASSRAGTYTDTQYF
TGTGCCAGCAGCCGAGCGGGGACCTACACAGATACGCAGTATTTT
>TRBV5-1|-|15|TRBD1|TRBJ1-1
CASSRRNDRGAEAFF
TGCGCCAGCAGCCGCAGAAATGACAGGGGCGCTGAAGCTTTCTTT
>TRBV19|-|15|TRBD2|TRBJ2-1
CASTTGTSSYNEQFF
TGTGCCAGTACCACCGGGACTAGCTCCTACAATGAGCAGTTCTTC
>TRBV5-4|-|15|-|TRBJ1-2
CASSLADRVLYGYTF
TGTGCCAGCAGCTTGGCAGATCGGGTCCTCTATGGCTACACCTTC
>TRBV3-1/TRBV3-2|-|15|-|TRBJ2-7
CASSLLIGASYEQYF
TGTGCCAGCAGCCTCCTAATAGGAGCCTCCTACGAGCAGTACTTC